These T cell receptor beta chains were read from a single sample in a study of shared clonotypes between healthy human individuals. Sequencing used immunoSEQ multiplex PCR; TCRdb keeps in-frame clones, though not all of them. The sample includes about 1.5 million clones, roughly 96% of them seen just once. Sequenced sample: naive CD4+ T cells sorted from blood. The source is a man aged 25-45 years in good health. Each CDR3 is given with its conserved first and last residue. A D gene is named only where the DNA matches it firmly. Size is stated for part of the rows, as once, few or many counts, or as a class when the clone is expanded.

V	J	D	size	CDR3	DNA
TRBV28	TRBJ2-2	-	-	CASRVLGGLTGELFF	TGTGCCAGCAGGGTTCTAGGGGGGCTCACCGGGGAGCTGTTTTTT
TRBV28	TRBJ2-1	TRBD2	few	CASSPASGNNNEQFF	TGTGCCAGCAGCCCCGCTAGCGGGAACAACAATGAGCAGTTCTTC
TRBV7-6	TRBJ1-5	-	-	CASSSRGGDQPQHF	TGTGCCAGCAGCTCCCGGGGCGGAGATCAGCCCCAGCATTTT
TRBV9	TRBJ2-2	TRBD1	once	CASSVLHPGQGGTGELFF	TGTGCCAGCAGCGTCCTGCATCCGGGACAGGGGGGGACCGGGGAGCTGTTTTTT
TRBV6-5	TRBJ1-2	-	-	CATRAGRLNYGYTF	TGTGCGACTAGGGCAGGCCGGCTTAACTATGGCTACACCTTC
TRBV27	TRBJ2-7	-	-	CASSLKWTAGYEQYF	TGTGCCAGCAGTCTTAAGTGGACAGCGGGCTACGAGCAGTACTTC
TRBV27	TRBJ2-7	TRBD1	-	CASSLFGDRGDYYEQYF	TGTGCCAGCAGTTTATTTGGGGACAGGGGCGATTACTACGAGCAGTACTTC
TRBV9	TRBJ2-1	-	-	CASSVAPLLLDNEQFF	TGTGCCAGCAGCGTAGCCCCCCTCCTGTTGGACAATGAGCAGTTCTTC
TRBV5-1	TRBJ2-5	TRBD1	-	CASSLSGTGEETQYF	TGCGCCAGCAGCTTATCAGGGACAGGGGAAGAGACCCAGTACTTC
TRBV5-1	TRBJ2-2	-	-	CASSLVQQNTGELFF	TGCGCCAGCAGCTTGGTGCAGCAGAACACCGGGGAGCTGTTTTTT
TRBV11-3	TRBJ2-2	TRBD1	-	CASSYGTGAVGELFF	TGTGCCAGCAGCTACGGGACAGGGGCGGTCGGGGAGCTGTTTTTT
TRBV28	TRBJ2-7	TRBD1	-	CASKDRVYEQYF	TGTGCCAGCAAGGACAGGGTCTACGAGCAGTACTTC
TRBV7-2	TRBJ2-7	TRBD1	-	CASSTGQGKYEQYF	TGTGCCAGCAGCACGGGACAGGGTAAATACGAGCAGTACTTC
TRBV18	TRBJ2-3	-	-	CASSSPLAAGPSTDTQYF	TGTGCCAGCTCATCCCCCCTGGCGGCGGGACCCTCCACAGATACGCAGTATTTT
TRBV9	TRBJ2-7	TRBD2	-	CASSVATTGGPYEQYF	TGTGCCAGCAGCGTAGCTACAACGGGAGGGCCGTACGAGCAGTACTTC
TRBV4-3	TRBJ1-1	-	-	CASNDDLLGTEAFF	TGCGCCTCCAACGATGACCTACTAGGGACTGAAGCTTTCTTT
TRBV5-1	TRBJ1-1	TRBD1	-	CASSLAGTAPEAFF	TGCGCCAGCAGCTTGGCCGGGACAGCCCCTGAAGCTTTCTTT
TRBV28	TRBJ2-3	-	-	CASSSKGPGYTQYF	TGTGCCAGCAGTTCAAAAGGGCCGGGTTATACGCAGTATTTT
TRBV19	TRBJ2-2	-	-	CASQALPFTGELFF	TGTGCCAGTCAAGCTTTACCGTTCACCGGGGAGCTGTTTTTT
TRBV27	TRBJ2-5	TRBD2	-	CASSKLAEVQETQYF	TGTGCCAGCAGTAAACTAGCGGAAGTTCAAGAGACCCAGTACTTC
TRBV27	TRBJ2-3	-	-	CASSFRGTAATQYF	TGTGCCAGCAGTTTTCGAGGGACTGCCGCTACGCAGTATTTT
TRBV7-9	TRBJ2-7	TRBD2	-	CASSLTSDWNEQYF	TGTGCCAGCAGCTTAACTAGCGACTGGAACGAGCAGTACTTC
TRBV27	TRBJ2-7	-	-	CASSLRLKPPYEQYF	TGTGCCAGCAGTTTGCGACTCAAACCTCCCTACGAGCAGTACTTC
TRBV9	TRBJ2-3	TRBD1	-	CASSGGQRPTDTQYF	TGTGCCAGCAGCGGGGGACAGCGTCCCACAGATACGCAGTATTTT
TRBV7-9	TRBJ1-3	-	-	CASSLFPGASGNTIYF	TGTGCCAGCAGCCTCTTTCCAGGGGCTTCTGGAAACACCATATATTTT
TRBV5-1	TRBJ2-2	TRBD1	-	CAVGQGDTGELFF	TGCGCCGTGGGACAGGGAGACACCGGGGAGCTGTTTTTT
TRBV28	TRBJ1-2	-	-	CASSGIPGRRNYGYTF	TGTGCCAGCAGTGGGATTCCGGGACGGAGAAACTATGGCTACACCTTC
TRBV28	TRBJ1-5	-	-	CASSFGAFNQPQHF	TGTGCCAGCAGTTTTGGGGCCTTCAATCAGCCCCAGCATTTT
TRBV27	TRBJ2-7	-	-	CASSSWDGSYEQYF	TGTGCCAGCAGTTCATGGGACGGCTCCTACGAGCAGTACTTC
TRBV29-1	TRBJ1-1	-	-	CSVRGREKSEAFF	TGCAGCGTTCGGGGCAGGGAAAAAAGTGAAGCTTTCTTT
TRBV18	TRBJ2-7	TRBD1	-	CASSPLDRRYEQYF	TGTGCCAGCTCACCGTTGGACAGGCGATACGAGCAGTACTTC
TRBV5-1	TRBJ2-5	TRBD2	-	CASSLVVAGEETQYF	TGCGCCAGCAGCTTGGTTGTCGCGGGAGAAGAGACCCAGTACTTC
TRBV4-3	TRBJ2-1	-	-	CASSQDFWGPEQFF	TGCGCCAGCAGCCAAGATTTCTGGGGCCCCGAGCAGTTCTTC
TRBV6-4	TRBJ2-3	TRBD2	-	CASSDAKGLGGRSDTQYF	TGTGCCAGCAGTGACGCCAAGGGTCTCGGCGGGAGATCAGATACGCAGTATTTT
TRBV5-1	TRBJ2-7	TRBD1	-	CASSLVTGARYEQYF	TGCGCCAGCAGCTTGGTGACAGGGGCCAGGTACGAGCAGTACTTC
TRBV19	TRBJ1-5	TRBD1	-	CASNSRPGTGSNQPQHF	TGTGCCAGTAACTCTCGACCCGGGACAGGGAGCAATCAGCCCCAGCATTTT
TRBV28	TRBJ1-2	-	-	CASSPHVTGFSNYGYTF	TGTGCCAGCAGTCCTCACGTCACAGGGTTTTCGAACTATGGCTACACCTTC
TRBV7-2	TRBJ2-1	-	-	CASSLDVPSSYNEQFF	TGTGCCAGCAGCTTAGATGTCCCAAGCTCCTACAATGAGCAGTTCTTC
TRBV10-1	TRBJ2-5	-	-	CASSVGGGLGETQYF	TGCGCCAGCAGTGTAGGAGGTGGTTTGGGAGAGACCCAGTACTTC
TRBV28	TRBJ1-3	-	-	CASTILGNTIYF	TGTGCCAGCACTATTCTTGGAAACACCATATATTTT
TRBV25-1	TRBJ2-5	TRBD2	-	CASSEFLAGVETQYF	TGTGCCAGCAGTGAATTTCTAGCGGGAGTGGAGACCCAGTACTTC
TRBV28	TRBJ1-2	-	-	CATPGSSYGYTF	TGTGCCACCCCGGGGTCCAGCTATGGCTACACCTTC
TRBV11-2	TRBJ2-7	-	-	CASSLGGGEQYF	TGTGCCAGCAGCCTGGGGGGCGGCGAGCAGTACTTC
TRBV28	TRBJ2-5	-	-	CASRTGHQETQYF	TGTGCCAGCAGAACTGGACATCAAGAGACCCAGTACTTC
TRBV27	TRBJ2-2	-	-	CASSHSGLTANTGELFF	TGTGCCAGCAGCCACTCGGGACTTACCGCGAACACCGGGGAGCTGTTTTTT
TRBV4-3	TRBJ1-2	-	-	CASSQDGGFHGYTF	TGCGCCAGCAGCCAAGATGGGGGGTTCCATGGCTACACCTTC
TRBV15	TRBJ1-5	TRBD1	-	CATSRGAGTGVGQPQHF	TGTGCCACCAGCAGAGGGGCTGGGACAGGGGTAGGACAGCCCCAGCATTTT
TRBV21-1	TRBJ2-5	-	-	CASSKGGQQETQYF	TGTGCCAGCAGCAAAGGGGGCCAACAAGAGACCCAGTACTTC
TRBV4-2	TRBJ2-1	TRBD2	-	CASSPAGGYNEQFF	TGTGCCAGCAGCCCCGCGGGGGGTTACAATGAGCAGTTCTTC
TRBV6-5	TRBJ1-4	TRBD1	few	CASSYTRGINEKLFF	TGTGCCAGCAGTTACACCAGGGGGATTAATGAAAAACTGTTTTTT
TRBV7-6	TRBJ2-3	-	-	CASSSEVPTDTQYF	TGTGCCAGCAGCTCAGAGGTCCCCACAGATACGCAGTATTTT
TRBV11-2	TRBJ2-5	-	-	CASSSRVQETQYF	TGTGCCAGCAGCAGTAGAGTCCAAGAGACCCAGTACTTC
TRBV14	TRBJ2-1	-	-	CASSQVPVSRLPNEQFF	TGTGCCAGCAGCCAAGTTCCCGTTTCCAGACTCCCCAATGAGCAGTTCTTC
TRBV18	TRBJ2-7	TRBD2	-	CASSQGDGREQYF	TGTGCCAGCTCACAAGGGGACGGGAGGGAGCAGTACTTC
TRBV4-1	TRBJ2-7	TRBD1	-	CASSQRQGANEQYF	TGCGCCAGCAGCCAGAGACAGGGGGCGAACGAGCAGTACTTC